The 19 T cell receptor beta chains below come from one sample, sequenced in a study of Ad26.COV2.S vaccination and SARS-CoV-2 variants. TCRdb's copy holds only in-frame clones and misses some; the assay was immunoSEQ multiplex PCR. The sample has under 500,000 clones; around 93% are singletons. Treatment noted: 19 received Ad26.COV2.S at low or high dose, single or two shots; several received placebo; per-sample allocation not given. All samples were drawn on day 63, counting from the first vaccine or placebo injection. The specimen comprised peripheral blood, sampled in a trial of Ad26.COV2.S vaccine versus placebo. The source of these receptors is a person aged 18-65 years who received the Ad26.COV2.S COVID-19 vaccine or a placebo.

The V and J genes are TRBV5-4 and TRBJ2-5; 11 bases line up with TRBD2. Unmatched junction bases numbered 15, after V lost 3 bases and J lost 5 bases. CDR1 and CDR2 from the germline V gene are SGHNT and YYREEE (reference sequence). This CDR3 has 18 amino acids. In DNA form, the CDR3 reads TGTGCCAGCAGCTCGGCCCTAGCGGGGGGCCTTAGATTTGAGACCCAGTACTTC. Residues: CASSSALAGGLRFETQYF.

V and J are TRBV6-2 or TRBV6-3 and TRBJ2-5; D possibly corresponds to TRBD1 (6 bases). CDR1 is MNHEY and CDR2 is SVGEGT in the germline V gene. V lost 2 bases and J lost 5, with 12 bases in between. CDR3 length: 14 residues. The CDR3 DNA follows: TGTGCCAGCAGTTACACAGGGTTTCAGGAGACCCAGTACTTC. Translated, it gives CASSYTGFQETQYF.

The rearrangement links TRBV30 to TRBJ2-7, with D perhaps assigned TRBD1 or TRBD2 (5 bases each). From germline, CDR1 is GTSNPN and CDR2 SVGIG (reference sequence). Trimming took off 7 bases at V and 7 bases at J, with 20 bases between the two ends. The CDR3 has 13 amino acids. The CDR3 DNA sequence: TGTGCCTCCACAGAGGGGACGGTGGGGGAGCAGTACTTC. Translated, it gives CASTEGTVGEQYF.

J is TRBJ1-5 and V is TRBV20-1, with D possibly being TRBD1 (6 bases). V lost 3 bases and J lost 0, with 15 bases in between. Per germline, CDR1 DFQATT and CDR2 SNEGSKA (reference sequence). The CDR3 extends over 16 amino acids. The CDR3 loop is CSASDPRGYSNQPQHF. The CDR3 DNA follows: TGCAGTGCTAGTGACCCCAGGGGCTATAGCAATCAGCCCCAGCATTTT.

Remarks on this clone: The same CDR3 can be traced to other DNA sequences in this sample. V and J are TRBV11-2 and TRBJ2-7; D is unresolved. V was cut by 1 base and J by 0 bases, with 4 bases left in between. The germline gives CDR1 SGHAT, CDR2 FQNNGV. The CDR3 has 13 amino acids. The CDR3 DNA follows: TGTGCCAGCAGCTTAGGAAGCTCCTACGAGCAGTACTTC. This sequence encodes CASSLGSSYEQYF.

CDR3 sequence (DNA): TGTGCCAGCAGCTCGAGGGAGCGGGGGGGCTCCTACGAGCAGTACTTC. It yields the protein CASSSRERGGSYEQYF. V gene TRBV7-9 combines with J gene TRBJ2-7, with 10 bases fitting TRBD2. The V gene's germline CDR1 is SEHNR and CDR2 FQNEAQ (reference sequence). The CDR3 loop spans 16 amino acids. V gave up 4 bases and J gave up 0 bases; unmatched junction bases: 6.

J is TRBJ1-1 and V is TRBV5-6, with a tentative D call TRBD1 (6 bases). Germline CDR1 and CDR2: SGHDT and YYEEEE. The V end lost 0 bases, the J end lost 1 base, and 22 bases lay between the germline ends. This CDR3 has 19 amino acids. Here the CDR3 DNA reads TGTGCCAGCAGCTTGGCTGTATGGGGGCGCGGGGGAGGGAACACTGAAGCTTTCTTT. Translated, it gives CASSLAVWGRGGGNTEAFF.

V gene TRBV7-8 combines with J gene TRBJ2-2; 7 nucleotides line up with TRBD1. CDR3 length: 15 residues. Per the germline V gene, CDR1 is SGHVS and CDR2 is FQNEAQ. V was clipped by 5 bases and J by 0 bases; unmatched bases: 3. CDR3 in amino acids: CASSRDRANTGELFF. The CDR3 DNA follows: TGTGCCAGCAGCCGAGACAGGGCGAACACCGGGGAGCTGTTTTTT.

The genes are TRBV11-3 and TRBJ2-2; 7 bases agree with TRBD1. This CDR3 is built from 15 residues. Unmatched junction bases numbered 7, after V lost 4 bases and J lost 5 bases. Germline lookup yields CDR1 SGHNT and CDR2 YENEEA. The CDR3 reads CASSSRQGFTGELFF. For the CDR3, the DNA is TGTGCCAGCAGCTCTAGACAGGGCTTTACCGGGGAGCTGTTTTTT. Supplemented by reference TRBV11-3 and TRBJ2-2, the full variable domain reads EAGVVQSPRYKIIEKKQPVAFWCNPISGHNTLYWYLQNLGQGPELLIRYENEEAVDDSQLPKDRFSAERLKGVDSTLKIQPAELGDSAVYLCASSSRQGFTGELFFGEGSRLTVL.

The chain employs TRBV7-8 and TRBJ1-1; maybe TRBD1 (6 bases). The CDR3 covers 13 residues. Trimming removed 2 bases at V and 8 bases at J, with 12 bases between. Germline assignment: CDR1 SGHVS and CDR2 FQNEAQ. Here the CDR3 reads CASSLIGDKEAFF. The CDR3 DNA sequence: TGTGCCAGCAGCTTAATAGGGGACAAGGAAGCTTTCTTT.

For the CDR3, the DNA is TGTGCCAGCAGACCTCGGACAGAATTGCGGCCCCAGCATTTT. Translation: CASRPRTELRPQHF. The chain has TRBV6-2 or TRBV6-3 and TRBJ1-5; D is perhaps TRBD1 (6 bases). CDR3 length equals 14 residues. From germline, CDR1 is MNHEY and CDR2 SVGEGT. Trimming left V 6 bases short and J 9 bases short, with 18 bases between.

J is TRBJ2-1 and V is TRBV27, with D possibly called TRBD1 or TRBD2 (5 bases each). V was shortened by 1 base and J by 12 bases, with 13 bases between the two germline ends. Per germline, CDR1 MNHEY and CDR2 SMNVEV (reference sequence). The CDR3 has 13 amino acids. The CDR3 DNA reads as TGTGCCAGCAGTTTATTTCAGGGTCGGGGGCAGTTCTTC. Its translation is CASSLFQGRGQFF.

The chain uses TRBV3-1 (or the pseudogene TRBV3-2) and TRBJ2-1, with 10 bases lining up with TRBD1. After removal of 4 bases from V and 1 base from J, the junction contained 10 bases not matched to a gene. Germline-derived CDR1 and CDR2 are LGHDT and YNNKEL (reference sequence). CDR3 length equals 18 residues. CDR3 loop: CASSLDRGLPSSYNEQFF. The CDR3 DNA reads as TGTGCCAGCAGCCTAGACAGGGGGCTTCCATCATCCTACAATGAGCAGTTCTTC.

The genes are TRBV2 and TRBJ2-2; either TRBD1 or TRBD2 may supply D (5 bases each). Looked up from germline, CDR1 is SNHLY and CDR2 is FYNNEI. The CDR3 covers 15 residues. Trimming stripped 1 base from V and 6 bases from J, with 12 bases between. The CDR3 reads CASSEGVSGPGELFF. The CDR3 DNA follows: TGTGCCAGCAGTGAAGGGGTGTCGGGGCCCGGGGAGCTGTTTTTT.

The CDR3: CASSATGGLTDTQYF. CDR3 DNA: TGTGCCAGCAGTGCAACAGGGGGCTTGACAGATACGCAGTATTTT. The V call is TRBV7-6, the J call TRBJ2-3, with TRBD1 matching over 9 bases. J was trimmed by 3 bases and V by 6 bases; bases with no gene match: 7. Germline CDR1 reads SGHVS; CDR2 reads FNYEAQ. CDR3 length equals 15 residues.

For the CDR3, the DNA is TGTGCCAGCAGTTTGGGGTGGAGGAGGGCCGGGGAGCTGTTTTTT. Protein product: CASSLGWRRAGELFF. The genes are TRBV27 and TRBJ2-2; TRBD2 might be the D (6 bases). Germline CDR1 reads MNHEY; CDR2 reads SMNVEV (reference sequence). The CDR3 totals 15 residues. The V and J ends lost 3 bases and 6 bases respectively, with 14 bases between them.

A remark on this clone: Other DNA sequences in this specimen translate into the identical CDR3. This rearrangement joins TRBV20-1 to TRBJ2-3, with a tentative D call TRBD2 (5 bases). The CDR3 length is 11 residues. Germline V CDR1 and CDR2: DFQATT, SNEGSKA (reference sequence). With 3 bases removed from V and 4 bases from J, the gap between germline ends came to 5 bases. Written as DNA, the CDR3 is TGCAGTGCTAGCGGGGCAGATACGCAGTATTTT. Translation gives CSASGADTQYF.

The chain uses TRBV9 and TRBJ1-1; TRBD1 is a possible D gene (5 bases). V was trimmed by 0 bases and J by 1 base, leaving 10 bases between them. Germline loops: CDR1 SGDLS, CDR2 YYNGEE. CDR3 size: 15 residues. CDR3 in DNA: TGTGCCAGCAGCGTAGATGGGGACTCGAACACTGAAGCTTTCTTT. Translated, it gives CASSVDGDSNTEAFF.

The CDR3 DNA is TGTGCCAGCAGCTTGTCCCATAGCAATCAGCCCCAGCATTTT. This codes for CASSLSHSNQPQHF. J is TRBJ1-5 and V is TRBV3-1 (or the pseudogene TRBV3-2), with D uncertain. V was pared by 5 bases and J by 0 bases, with 8 bases between. This CDR3 region has 14 residues. Germline CDR1 is LGHDT and CDR2 is YNNKEL (reference sequence).